These T cell receptor beta chains were read from a single sample in a study of T cells in Graves' hyperthyroidism and ophthalmopathy. TCRdb processed the multiplex PCR reads anew with MiXCR; each CDR3 protein has one entry. The sample includes about 400,000 distinct CDR3 sequences, roughly 14% of them seen just once. The material sequenced was blood. These receptors all stem from a young man with Graves' ophthalmopathy. The CDR3 runs from the conserved cysteine through the conserved F or W. The D gene is left open where the match is weak. Clone size is not always given. Where it is, it says once, few, many or a class for expanded clones.

size,length,J,D,V,CDR3,DNA
many,15,TRBJ1-2,NA,TRBV10-3,CAISESADSNYGYTF,TGTGCCATCAGTGAGTCGGCAGACAGTAACTATGGCTACACCTTC
NA,12,TRBJ1-2,NA,TRBV6-1,CASSVTPYGYTF,TGTGCCAGCAGTGTAACACCTTATGGCTACACCTTC
many,13,TRBJ1-2,NA,TRBV20-1,CSAASVSNYGYTF,TGCAGTGCTGCTTCGGTTTCTAACTATGGCTACACCTTC
few,15,TRBJ2-4,TRBD1,TRBV11-3,CATSDRLLAKNIQYF,TGTGCCACCTCGGACAGGCTACTAGCCAAAAACATTCAGTACTTC
NA,14,TRBJ2-7,TRBD1,TRBV20-1,CSGSSGTGHHEQYF,TGCAGTGGCTCCTCCGGGACAGGGCACCACGAGCAGTACTTC
many,12,TRBJ2-5,NA,TRBV12-3/TRBV12-4,CASVTRGGTQYF,TGTGCCAGCGTTACCCGGGGAGGGACCCAGTACTTC
many,16,TRBJ1-1,NA,TRBV2,CASRDPRQFPSGEAFF,TGTGCCAGCAGGGACCCCAGACAGTTCCCCTCTGGTGAAGCTTTCTTT
many,14,TRBJ2-7,TRBD1,TRBV20-1,CSASYSGTGREQYF,TGCAGTGCTAGCTACTCCGGGACAGGGCGCGAGCAGTACTTC
few,14,TRBJ2-2,TRBD2,TRBV11-3,CASRAGGDTGELFF,TGTGCCAGCAGGGCGGGGGGGGACACCGGGGAGCTGTTTTTT
NA,16,TRBJ1-4,NA,TRBV20-1,CSARDVLGTVNEKLFF,TGCAGTGCTAGAGATGTTCTCGGGACGGTCAATGAAAAACTGTTTTTT
many,14,TRBJ1-2,NA,TRBV20-1,CSARGPAGSYGYTF,TGCAGTGCTAGAGGCCCGGCAGGGAGCTATGGCTACACCTTC
few,15,TRBJ2-3,NA,TRBV5-1,CASSLGSSGTDTQYF,TGCGCCAGCAGCTTGGGGTCTAGCGGCACAGATACGCAGTATTTT
many,14,TRBJ1-2,NA,TRBV6-5,CASSYQDPDYGYTF,TGTGCCAGCAGTTACCAGGACCCTGACTATGGCTACACCTTC
NA,15,TRBJ1-3,TRBD1,TRBV12-3/TRBV12-4,CASSFTQGAGNTIYF,TGTGCCAGCAGTTTCACACAGGGGGCTGGAAACACCATATATTTT
many,15,TRBJ2-3,NA,TRBV6-1,CASIEVVGRADTQYF,TGTGCCAGCATCGAGGTCGTCGGTCGGGCAGATACGCAGTATTTT
many,13,TRBJ1-5,NA,TRBV18,CASSPGLDQPQHF,TGTGCCAGCTCACCAGGGCTGGATCAGCCCCAGCATTTT
NA,12,TRBJ1-1,NA,TRBV12-3/TRBV12-4,CASILVQGGAFF,TGTGCCAGCATTTTAGTTCAGGGAGGGGCTTTCTTT
few,17,TRBJ2-5,NA,TRBV27,CASSLRYPGITQETQYF,TGTGCCAGCAGTTTAAGGTACCCGGGGATTACCCAAGAGACCCAGTACTTC
NA,13,TRBJ1-2,NA,TRBV11-3,CASSLPGPEGYTF,TGTGCCAGCAGCTTACCGGGCCCCGAGGGCTACACCTTC
few,12,TRBJ2-2,TRBD2,TRBV20-1,CSSGRTSGELFF,TGCAGCTCCGGGAGGACTTCCGGGGAGCTGTTTTTT
many,15,TRBJ2-7,TRBD1,TRBV5-8,CASSPDRSNSYEQYF,TGTGCCAGCAGCCCGGACAGGTCCAACTCCTACGAGCAGTACTTC
few,14,TRBJ1-4,TRBD1,TRBV6-1,CASRQTGQDGKLFF,TGTGCCAGCAGGCAAACGGGACAGGATGGAAAACTGTTTTTT